These T cell receptor beta chains were read from a single sample in a study of blood T cell repertoires in COVID-19. TCRdb keeps only in-frame clones here, not all; method: immunoSEQ multiplex PCR. The sample shows fewer than 90,000 clones, 85% to 90% of them seen only once. Input material: peripheral blood. These receptors originate from a man aged 80 or over in a cohort sampled during active COVID-19. Each CDR3 is given with its conserved first and last residue. Fields, in order: V gene, J gene, D gene, clone size, CDR3 DNA, CDR3 protein. The D gene is left open where the match is weak. A clone size is listed for some rows: how often the clone was seen (once, few, many), or a class if it is expanded.

V gene: TRBV2; J gene: TRBJ1-1; D gene: TRBD1; clone size: once; CDR3 DNA: TGTGCCAGCGGGGACAGCGGAAGGGCCGAAGCTTTCTTT; CDR3 protein: CASGDSGRAEAFF
V gene: TRBV7-8; J gene: TRBJ2-3; D gene: TRBD2; clone size: .; CDR3 DNA: TGTGCCAGCAGCACTCGGACTAGAACGGGCACAGATACGCAGTATTTT; CDR3 protein: CASSTRTRTGTDTQYF
V gene: TRBV5-1; J gene: TRBJ1-2; D gene: .; clone size: .; CDR3 DNA: TGCGCCAGCAGCTTAGGGGACTTCTATGGCTACACCTTC; CDR3 protein: CASSLGDFYGYTF
V gene: TRBV18; J gene: TRBJ2-1; D gene: .; clone size: .; CDR3 DNA: TGTGCCAGCTCCCGGACAGTGTCCTACAATGAGCAGTTCTTC; CDR3 protein: CASSRTVSYNEQFF
V gene: TRBV5-1; J gene: TRBJ2-1; D gene: TRBD2; clone size: many; CDR3 DNA: TGCGCCAGCAGCCCCCGGACTAGCGGGGGGGCCAATGAGCAGTTCTTC; CDR3 protein: CASSPRTSGGANEQFF
V gene: TRBV4-3; J gene: TRBJ1-1; D gene: .; clone size: .; CDR3 DNA: TGCGCCAGCAGCCAAGCATCTATCACTACAGGGCCCTACAACACTGAAGCTTTCTTT; CDR3 protein: CASSQASITTGPYNTEAFF
V gene: TRBV28; J gene: TRBJ1-4; D gene: TRBD1; clone size: .; CDR3 DNA: TGTGCCAGCAGACAGGGGCCGCTTTCCGAAAAACTGTTTTTT; CDR3 protein: CASRQGPLSEKLFF
V gene: TRBV2; J gene: TRBJ1-1; D gene: .; clone size: .; CDR3 DNA: TGTGCCAGTGGACTAGGGGGAACTGAAGCTTTCTTT; CDR3 protein: CASGLGGTEAFF
V gene: TRBV4-3; J gene: TRBJ2-7; D gene: TRBD2; clone size: .; CDR3 DNA: TGCGCCAGCAGCCGATTACTAGCGGGCACCTACGAGCAGTACTTC; CDR3 protein: CASSRLLAGTYEQYF
V gene: TRBV5-1; J gene: TRBJ2-5; D gene: TRBD1; clone size: .; CDR3 DNA: TGCGCCAGCAGCGGCACCGGGACAGGGGGCTCGGAGACCCAGTACTTC; CDR3 protein: CASSGTGTGGSETQYF
V gene: TRBV7-2; J gene: TRBJ1-6; D gene: TRBD1; clone size: few; CDR3 DNA: TGTGCCAGCAGATTGGGACAGCTGGGTTCACCCCTCCACTTT; CDR3 protein: CASRLGQLGSPLHF
V gene: TRBV4-2; J gene: TRBJ1-1; D gene: .; clone size: .; CDR3 DNA: TGTGCCAGCAGCCAAGAACGGCGGCGGAACACTGAAGCTTTCTTT; CDR3 protein: CASSQERRRNTEAFF
V gene: TRBV19; J gene: TRBJ1-2; D gene: .; clone size: .; CDR3 DNA: TGTGCCAGTAGTGTAGACTCTAACTATGGCTACACCTTC; CDR3 protein: CASSVDSNYGYTF
V gene: TRBV5-6; J gene: TRBJ1-4; D gene: .; clone size: few; CDR3 DNA: TGTGCCAGCAGCTTAGGAGTTTCGGAAAAACTGTTTTTT; CDR3 protein: CASSLGVSEKLFF
V gene: TRBV3-1/TRBV3-2; J gene: TRBJ1-1; D gene: .; clone size: .; CDR3 DNA: TGTGCCAGCAGCCAAAGAGACAAGAACACTGAAGCTTTCTTT; CDR3 protein: CASSQRDKNTEAFF
V gene: TRBV6-5; J gene: TRBJ2-5; D gene: TRBD2; clone size: .; CDR3 DNA: TGTGCCAGCAGTTACGCCCTAGCGGGGAACCAAGAGACCCAGTACTTC; CDR3 protein: CASSYALAGNQETQYF
V gene: TRBV7-9; J gene: TRBJ1-1; D gene: .; clone size: .; CDR3 DNA: TGTGCCAGCAGCTTATCAGAAACTGAAGCTTTCTTT; CDR3 protein: CASSLSETEAFF
V gene: TRBV2; J gene: TRBJ2-2; D gene: TRBD1; clone size: .; CDR3 DNA: TGTGCCAGCGAGAAGACAGGGCCCCCTGGGGACACCGGGGAGCTGTTTTTT; CDR3 protein: CASEKTGPPGDTGELFF
V gene: TRBV9; J gene: TRBJ2-3; D gene: TRBD2; clone size: .; CDR3 DNA: TGTGCCAGCAGCGTAGGGACTAGCGGGGGGGCGGTAGATACGCAGTATTTT; CDR3 protein: CASSVGTSGGAVDTQYF
V gene: TRBV6-5; J gene: TRBJ1-2; D gene: .; clone size: .; CDR3 DNA: TGTGCCAGCAGAAGGGGCTATGGCTACACCTTC; CDR3 protein: CASRRGYGYTF
V gene: TRBV18; J gene: TRBJ2-5; D gene: .; clone size: once; CDR3 DNA: TGTGCCAGCTCACCGGGACTCGGACGGGGGACCCAGTACTTC; CDR3 protein: CASSPGLGRGTQYF
V gene: TRBV12-2; J gene: TRBJ1-2; D gene: .; clone size: .; CDR3 DNA: TGTGCAAGTCGCTTAGCGCAGGTGGACTCACTCTATGGCTACACCTTC; CDR3 protein: CASRLAQVDSLYGYTF
V gene: TRBV7-2; J gene: TRBJ2-4; D gene: .; clone size: .; CDR3 DNA: TGTGCCAGCAGCGGGACGGTCGGGGGCATTCAGTACTTC; CDR3 protein: CASSGTVGGIQYF
V gene: TRBV21-1; J gene: TRBJ2-5; D gene: .; clone size: .; CDR3 DNA: TGTGCCAGCAGCGTGCGGGGAACTTTCCAAGAGACCCAGTACTTC; CDR3 protein: CASSVRGTFQETQYF
V gene: TRBV12-3/TRBV12-4; J gene: TRBJ2-3; D gene: .; clone size: .; CDR3 DNA: TGTGCCAGCAGTTTACCGGGAGATACGCAGTATTTT; CDR3 protein: CASSLPGDTQYF
V gene: TRBV9; J gene: TRBJ2-1; D gene: .; clone size: .; CDR3 DNA: TGTGCCAGCAGCGTAGATGGCGGGGCGGATGAGCAGTTCTTC; CDR3 protein: CASSVDGGADEQFF
V gene: TRBV5-1; J gene: TRBJ1-3; D gene: TRBD1; clone size: .; CDR3 DNA: TGCGCCAGCAGCCCCGGGACAGCCTTTGGAAACACCATATATTTT; CDR3 protein: CASSPGTAFGNTIYF
V gene: TRBV6-6; J gene: TRBJ2-3; D gene: TRBD2; clone size: .; CDR3 DNA: TGTGCCAGCAGTCGACTAGCGGGGGGGGATAGCACAGATACGCAGTATTTT; CDR3 protein: CASSRLAGGDSTDTQYF
V gene: TRBV6-5; J gene: TRBJ2-1; D gene: TRBD1; clone size: once; CDR3 DNA: TGTGCCAGCAGGCGGCAGGGGGCCTACAATGAGCAGTTCTTC; CDR3 protein: CASRRQGAYNEQFF
V gene: TRBV27; J gene: TRBJ1-1; D gene: .; clone size: .; CDR3 DNA: TGTGCCAGCAGTTCGCTCCCGGGGGGGCCCGGCATGGACACTGAAGCTTTCTTT; CDR3 protein: CASSSLPGGPGMDTEAFF
V gene: TRBV3-1/TRBV3-2; J gene: TRBJ1-6; D gene: .; clone size: .; CDR3 DNA: TGTGCCAGCAGCCAACTACAGGATAATTCACCCCTCCACTTT; CDR3 protein: CASSQLQDNSPLHF
V gene: TRBV9; J gene: TRBJ2-7; D gene: .; clone size: .; CDR3 DNA: TGTGCCAGCAGCGTAGACGGGGAGTACTTC; CDR3 protein: CASSVDGEYF
V gene: TRBV6-5; J gene: TRBJ2-5; D gene: .; clone size: .; CDR3 DNA: TGTGCCAGCAGTTACGCCCGGGACCAAGAGACCCAGTACTTC; CDR3 protein: CASSYARDQETQYF
V gene: TRBV10-3; J gene: TRBJ1-1; D gene: .; clone size: .; CDR3 DNA: TGTGCCATCAGCAGACAGGATAAGGGAGTGGGAGCTTTCTTT; CDR3 protein: CAISRQDKGVGAFF
V gene: TRBV11-3; J gene: TRBJ1-1; D gene: .; clone size: .; CDR3 DNA: TGTGCCAGCAGCATCCTTAACGGTGAAGCTTTCTTT; CDR3 protein: CASSILNGEAFF
V gene: TRBV4-2; J gene: TRBJ2-5; D gene: TRBD2; clone size: once; CDR3 DNA: TGTGCCAGCAGCCAAGATAAGACGGGGGGAGCGCTTTTCGAGACCCAGTACTTC; CDR3 protein: CASSQDKTGGALFETQYF
V gene: TRBV19; J gene: TRBJ2-5; D gene: TRBD2; clone size: .; CDR3 DNA: TGTGCCAGTAGCCTAGCGGGGGGGAATTCAGAGACCCAGTACTTC; CDR3 protein: CASSLAGGNSETQYF
V gene: TRBV28; J gene: TRBJ2-1; D gene: .; clone size: .; CDR3 DNA: TGTGCCAGCAGTTTATCGGGCAATGAGCAGTTCTTC; CDR3 protein: CASSLSGNEQFF
V gene: TRBV5-1; J gene: TRBJ2-1; D gene: TRBD2; clone size: .; CDR3 DNA: TGCGCCAGCAGCCGACAGCCGGGGGGATGGGATGAGCAGTTCTTC; CDR3 protein: CASSRQPGGWDEQFF
V gene: TRBV19; J gene: TRBJ2-5; D gene: TRBD2; clone size: .; CDR3 DNA: TGTGCCAGTAGCCCCAGAGGAGGACTAGCGGGGGGTGAGGAGACCCAGTACTTC; CDR3 protein: CASSPRGGLAGGEETQYF
V gene: TRBV7-2; J gene: TRBJ2-3; D gene: TRBD2; clone size: once; CDR3 DNA: TGTGCCAGCAGCTTGCTTATAGCGGGGGGATTAGATACGCAGTATTTT; CDR3 protein: CASSLLIAGGLDTQYF
V gene: TRBV2; J gene: TRBJ2-3; D gene: TRBD2; clone size: .; CDR3 DNA: TGTGCCAGCAGTGGTAGCGGGAGCCTCACAGATACGCAGTATTTT; CDR3 protein: CASSGSGSLTDTQYF
V gene: TRBV5-5; J gene: TRBJ2-3; D gene: .; clone size: once; CDR3 DNA: TGTGCCAGCAGCTTCTCAACTAGCACAGATACGCAGTATTTT; CDR3 protein: CASSFSTSTDTQYF
V gene: TRBV6-6; J gene: TRBJ2-2; D gene: TRBD2; clone size: .; CDR3 DNA: TGTGCCAGCAGTTCCTGGACTAGCGCGAACACCGGGGAGCTGTTTTTT; CDR3 protein: CASSSWTSANTGELFF
V gene: TRBV3-1/TRBV3-2; J gene: TRBJ2-5; D gene: .; clone size: once; CDR3 DNA: TGTGCCAGCAGTGGGGCGGGATACGGGGAGACCCAGTACTTC; CDR3 protein: CASSGAGYGETQYF
V gene: TRBV20-1; J gene: TRBJ2-1; D gene: .; clone size: .; CDR3 DNA: TGCAGTGCTAGTTTCCCGACAGGTCGTAATGAGCAGTTCTTC; CDR3 protein: CSASFPTGRNEQFF
V gene: TRBV5-1; J gene: TRBJ2-7; D gene: TRBD1; clone size: few; CDR3 DNA: TGCGCCAGCAGCTCGGACAGGGGTTCCTACGAGCAGTACTTC; CDR3 protein: CASSSDRGSYEQYF
V gene: TRBV27; J gene: TRBJ1-2; D gene: .; clone size: .; CDR3 DNA: TGTGCCAGCAGTCTGAGGGCCCCGAACTATGGCTACACCTTC; CDR3 protein: CASSLRAPNYGYTF
V gene: TRBV4-1; J gene: TRBJ1-5; D gene: TRBD1; clone size: once; CDR3 DNA: TGCGCCAGCAGCCACCCAGACAGGGCAATCCAGCCCCAGCATTTT; CDR3 protein: CASSHPDRAIQPQHF
V gene: TRBV19; J gene: TRBJ1-5; D gene: .; clone size: .; CDR3 DNA: TGTGCCAGTAGCCCAAGTTTGAGGCAGCCCCAGCATTTT; CDR3 protein: CASSPSLRQPQHF
V gene: TRBV20-1; J gene: TRBJ2-1; D gene: .; clone size: once; CDR3 DNA: TGCAGTGCTAGTCAGGGGTCTGACAATGAGCAGTTCTTC; CDR3 protein: CSASQGSDNEQFF
V gene: TRBV27; J gene: TRBJ1-4; D gene: TRBD1; clone size: .; CDR3 DNA: TGTGCCAGCAGTACACAGGGGCTCGGTGAAAAACTGTTTTTT; CDR3 protein: CASSTQGLGEKLFF
V gene: TRBV11-2; J gene: TRBJ1-5; D gene: .; clone size: .; CDR3 DNA: TGTGCCAGCAGCTTTAGCGGTGGGCCCCAGCATTTT; CDR3 protein: CASSFSGGPQHF
V gene: TRBV6-5; J gene: TRBJ1-5; D gene: TRBD1; clone size: .; CDR3 DNA: TGTGCCAGCAGCCAGGGGTACAGGGGGCATTTT; CDR3 protein: CASSQGYRGHF
V gene: TRBV20-1; J gene: TRBJ1-4; D gene: .; clone size: .; CDR3 DNA: TGCAGTGCTATTGATTCGAGGGATGAAAAACTGTTTTTT; CDR3 protein: CSAIDSRDEKLFF
V gene: TRBV18; J gene: TRBJ1-6; D gene: TRBD1; clone size: .; CDR3 DNA: TGTGCCAGCTCACCACGGACAGGTCACTATAATTCACCCCTCCACTTT; CDR3 protein: CASSPRTGHYNSPLHF
V gene: TRBV6-6; J gene: TRBJ2-2; D gene: TRBD1; clone size: .; CDR3 DNA: TGTGCCAGCAGTCCGAGCAGGGGGCACACCGGGGAGCTGTTTTTT; CDR3 protein: CASSPSRGHTGELFF
V gene: TRBV9; J gene: TRBJ2-7; D gene: TRBD2; clone size: few; CDR3 DNA: TGTGCCAGCAGCCGTGGGGGGGAGAAAGACTACGAGCAGTACTTC; CDR3 protein: CASSRGGEKDYEQYF
V gene: TRBV5-1; J gene: TRBJ2-3; D gene: TRBD2; clone size: .; CDR3 DNA: TGCGCCAGCAGCTTGGGCGGGGGGGCCAGAGATACGCAGTATTTT; CDR3 protein: CASSLGGGARDTQYF